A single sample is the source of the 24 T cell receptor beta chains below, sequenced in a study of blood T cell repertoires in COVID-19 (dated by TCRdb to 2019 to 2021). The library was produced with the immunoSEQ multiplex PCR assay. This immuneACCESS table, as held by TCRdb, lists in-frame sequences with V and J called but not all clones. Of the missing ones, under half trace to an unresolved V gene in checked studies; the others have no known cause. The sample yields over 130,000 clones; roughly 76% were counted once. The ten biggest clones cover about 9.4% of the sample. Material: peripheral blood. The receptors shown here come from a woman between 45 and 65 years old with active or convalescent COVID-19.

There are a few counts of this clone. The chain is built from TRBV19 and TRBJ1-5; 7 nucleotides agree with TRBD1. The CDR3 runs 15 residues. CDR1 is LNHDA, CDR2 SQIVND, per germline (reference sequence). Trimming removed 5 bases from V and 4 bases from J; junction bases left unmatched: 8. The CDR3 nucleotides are TGTGCCAGTAGTGCAGGGGGACCCATTAATCAGCCCCAGCATTTT. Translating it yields CASSAGGPINQPQHF.

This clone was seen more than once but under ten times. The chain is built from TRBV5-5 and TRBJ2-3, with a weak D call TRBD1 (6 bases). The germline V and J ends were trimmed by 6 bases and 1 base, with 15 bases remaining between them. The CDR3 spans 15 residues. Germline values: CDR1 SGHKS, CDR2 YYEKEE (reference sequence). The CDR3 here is CASNQVGARTDTQYF. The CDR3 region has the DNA TGTGCCAGCAACCAGGTGGGGGCCCGCACAGATACGCAGTATTTT.

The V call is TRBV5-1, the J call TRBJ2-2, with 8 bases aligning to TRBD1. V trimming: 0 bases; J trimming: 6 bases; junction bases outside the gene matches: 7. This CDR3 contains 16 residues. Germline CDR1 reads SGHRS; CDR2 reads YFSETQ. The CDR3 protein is CASSLGWTGPPGELFF. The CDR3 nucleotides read TGCGCCAGCAGCTTGGGGTGGACAGGGCCCCCCGGGGAGCTGTTTTTT.

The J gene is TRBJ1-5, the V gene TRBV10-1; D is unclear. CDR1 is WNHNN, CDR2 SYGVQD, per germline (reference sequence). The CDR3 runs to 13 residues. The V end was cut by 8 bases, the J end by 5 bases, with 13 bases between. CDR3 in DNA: TGCGCCAGCCCTGCAGGCCCCGATCAGCCCCAGCATTTT. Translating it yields CASPAGPDQPQHF.

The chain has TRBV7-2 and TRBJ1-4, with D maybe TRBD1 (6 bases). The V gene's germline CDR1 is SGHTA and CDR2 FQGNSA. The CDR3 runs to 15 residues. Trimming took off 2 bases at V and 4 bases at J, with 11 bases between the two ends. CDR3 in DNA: TGTGCCAGCAGCTTAAGGACAGCTCTTAATGAAAAACTGTTTTTT. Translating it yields CASSLRTALNEKLFF.

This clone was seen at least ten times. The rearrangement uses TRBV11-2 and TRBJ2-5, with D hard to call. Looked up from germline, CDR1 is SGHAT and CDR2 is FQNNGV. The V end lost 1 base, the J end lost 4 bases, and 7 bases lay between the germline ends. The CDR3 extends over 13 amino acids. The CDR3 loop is CASSLVTAETQYF. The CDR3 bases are TGTGCCAGCAGCTTAGTCACAGCAGAGACCCAGTACTTC.

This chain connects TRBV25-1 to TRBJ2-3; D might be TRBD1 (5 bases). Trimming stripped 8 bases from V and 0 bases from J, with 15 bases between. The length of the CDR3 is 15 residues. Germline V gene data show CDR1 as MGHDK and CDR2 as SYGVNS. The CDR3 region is CASRGVRESTDTQYF. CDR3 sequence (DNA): TGTGCCAGCCGAGGTGTCAGGGAAAGCACAGATACGCAGTATTTT.

DNA of the CDR3: TGTGCCAGCAGCTTAGGGGGACCGTCGGGTATGGAGCAGTACTTC. This translates into CASSLGGPSGMEQYF. This rearrangement joins TRBV5-4 to TRBJ2-7; D is perhaps TRBD1 (6 bases). V was trimmed by 2 bases and J by 7 bases, leaving 19 bases between them. The CDR3 spans 15 residues. Germline V gene lookup returns CDR1 SGHNT and CDR2 YYREEE (reference sequence). The full variable domain, rest sourced from reference TRBV5-4 and TRBJ2-7, is ETGVTQSPTHLIKTRGQQVTLRCSSQSGHNTVSWYQQALGQGPQFIFQYYREEENGRGNFPPRFSGLQFPNYSSELNVNALELDDSALYLCASSLGGPSGMEQYFGPGTRLTVT.

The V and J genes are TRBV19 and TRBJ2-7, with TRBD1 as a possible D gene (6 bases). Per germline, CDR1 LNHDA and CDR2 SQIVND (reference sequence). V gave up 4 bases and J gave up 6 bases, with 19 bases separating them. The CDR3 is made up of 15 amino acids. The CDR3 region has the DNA TGTGCCAGTAGTACGGCGTTAGTACAGGGTCGCGAGCAGTACTTC. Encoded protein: CASSTALVQGREQYF.

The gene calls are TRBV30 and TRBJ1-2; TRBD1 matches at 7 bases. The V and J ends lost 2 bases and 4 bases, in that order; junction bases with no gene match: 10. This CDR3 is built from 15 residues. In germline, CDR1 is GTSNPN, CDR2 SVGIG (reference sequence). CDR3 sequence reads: CAWSLGGQASYGYTF. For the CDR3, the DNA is TGTGCCTGGAGTTTAGGAGGACAGGCGAGCTATGGCTACACCTTC.

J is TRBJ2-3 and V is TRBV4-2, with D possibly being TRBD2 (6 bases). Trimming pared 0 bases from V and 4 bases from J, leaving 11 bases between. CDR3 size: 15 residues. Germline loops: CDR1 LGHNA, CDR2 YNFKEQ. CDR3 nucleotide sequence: TGTGCCAGCAGCCAAGATGGGGACTCATCAGATACGCAGTATTTT. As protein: CASSQDGDSSDTQYF.

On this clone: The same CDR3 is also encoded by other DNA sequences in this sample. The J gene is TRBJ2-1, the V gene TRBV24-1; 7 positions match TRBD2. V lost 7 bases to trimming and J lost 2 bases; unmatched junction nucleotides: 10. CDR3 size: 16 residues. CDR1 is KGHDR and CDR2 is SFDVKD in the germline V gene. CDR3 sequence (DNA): TGTGCCACCAGCGAAGCTTCGGGGGGAACCTACAATGAGCAGTTCTTC. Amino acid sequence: CATSEASGGTYNEQFF.

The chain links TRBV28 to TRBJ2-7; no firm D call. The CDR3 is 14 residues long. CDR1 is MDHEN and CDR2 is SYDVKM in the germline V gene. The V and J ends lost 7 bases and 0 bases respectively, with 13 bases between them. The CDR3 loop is CASTVTRPSYEQYF. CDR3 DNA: TGTGCCAGCACGGTGACCAGGCCCTCCTACGAGCAGTACTTC.

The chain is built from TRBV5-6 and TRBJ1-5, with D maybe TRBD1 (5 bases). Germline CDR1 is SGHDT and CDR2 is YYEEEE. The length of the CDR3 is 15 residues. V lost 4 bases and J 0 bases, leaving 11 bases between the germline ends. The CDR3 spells CASSPGLYSNQPQHF. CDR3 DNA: TGTGCCAGCAGCCCGGGACTTTATAGCAATCAGCCCCAGCATTTT. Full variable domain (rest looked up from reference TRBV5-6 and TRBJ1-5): DAGVTQSPTHLIKTRGQQVTLRCSPKSGHDTVSWYQQALGQGPQFIFQYYEEEERQRGNFPDRFSGHQFPNYSSELNVNALLLGDSALYLCASSPGLYSNQPQHFGDGTRLSIL.

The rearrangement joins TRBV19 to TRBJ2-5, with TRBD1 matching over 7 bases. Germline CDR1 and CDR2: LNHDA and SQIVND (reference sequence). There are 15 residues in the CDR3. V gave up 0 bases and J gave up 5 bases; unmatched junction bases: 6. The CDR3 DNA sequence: TGTGCCAGTAGTATAGACAAGGGACAGAGGGAGACCCAGTACTTC. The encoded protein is CASSIDKGQRETQYF.

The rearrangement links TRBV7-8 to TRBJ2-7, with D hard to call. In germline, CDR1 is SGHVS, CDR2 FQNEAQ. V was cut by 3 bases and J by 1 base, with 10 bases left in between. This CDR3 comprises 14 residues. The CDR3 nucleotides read TGTGCCAGCAGCTTTGCGGTTCGATCCTACGAGCAGTACTTC. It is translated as CASSFAVRSYEQYF. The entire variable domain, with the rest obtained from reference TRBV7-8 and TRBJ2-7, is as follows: GAGVSQSPRYKVAKRGQDVALRCDPISGHVSLFWYQQALGQGPEFLTYFQNEAQLDKSGLPSDRFFAERPEGSVSTLKIQRTQQEDSAVYLCASSFAVRSYEQYFGPGTRLTVT.

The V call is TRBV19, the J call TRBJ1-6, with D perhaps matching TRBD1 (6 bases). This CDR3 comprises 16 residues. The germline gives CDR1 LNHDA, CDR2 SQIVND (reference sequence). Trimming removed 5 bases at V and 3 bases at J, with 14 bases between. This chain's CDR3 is CASSGGGGVYNSPLHF. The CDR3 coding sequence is TGTGCCAGTAGTGGAGGGGGGGGCGTCTATAATTCACCCCTCCACTTT. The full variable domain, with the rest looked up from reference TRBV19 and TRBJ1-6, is DGGITQSPKYLFRKEGQNVTLSCEQNLNHDAMYWYRQDPGQGLRLIYYSQIVNDFQKGDIAEGYSVSREKKESFPLTVTSAQKNPTAFYLCASSGGGGVYNSPLHFGNGTRLTVT.

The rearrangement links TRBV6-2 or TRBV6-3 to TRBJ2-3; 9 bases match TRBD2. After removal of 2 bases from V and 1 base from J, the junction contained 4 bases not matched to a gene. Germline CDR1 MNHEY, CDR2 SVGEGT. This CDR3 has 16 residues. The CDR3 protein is CASSYGRTSGTDTQYF. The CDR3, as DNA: TGTGCCAGCAGTTACGGGAGGACTAGCGGCACAGATACGCAGTATTTT.

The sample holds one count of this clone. The CDR3, as DNA: TGCGCCAGCACCTACACCGGGCCAACTAGCGGGGGGGGCACCGGGGAGCTGTTTTTT. As protein: CASTYTGPTSGGGTGELFF. The chain recombines TRBV4-1 with TRBJ2-2, with 13 bases that match TRBD2. V gave up 7 bases and J gave up 4 bases; unmatched junction bases: 15. The CDR3 extends over 19 amino acids. CDR1 is MGHRA, CDR2 YSYEKL, per germline.

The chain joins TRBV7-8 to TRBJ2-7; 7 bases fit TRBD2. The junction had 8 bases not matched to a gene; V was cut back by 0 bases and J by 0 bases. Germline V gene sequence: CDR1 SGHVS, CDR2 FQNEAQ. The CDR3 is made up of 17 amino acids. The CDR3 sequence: CASSLARGGGSSYEQYF. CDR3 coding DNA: TGTGCCAGCAGCTTAGCGAGGGGCGGGGGTAGCTCCTACGAGCAGTACTTC.

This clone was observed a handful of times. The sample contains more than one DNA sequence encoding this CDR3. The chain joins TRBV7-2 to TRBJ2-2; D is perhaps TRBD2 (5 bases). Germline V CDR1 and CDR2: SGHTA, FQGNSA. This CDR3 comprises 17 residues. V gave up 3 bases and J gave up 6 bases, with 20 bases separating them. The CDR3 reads CASSFLGGRVGAGELFF. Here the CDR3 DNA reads TGTGCCAGCAGCTTTCTGGGTGGGCGGGTCGGTGCCGGGGAGCTGTTTTTT.

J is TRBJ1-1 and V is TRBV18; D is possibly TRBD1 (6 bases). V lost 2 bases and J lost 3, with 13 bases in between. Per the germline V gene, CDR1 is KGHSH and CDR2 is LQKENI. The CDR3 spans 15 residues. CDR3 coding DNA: TGTGCCAGCTCACCAATGGCAGGGGCAGACACTGAAGCTTTCTTT. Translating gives CASSPMAGADTEAFF.

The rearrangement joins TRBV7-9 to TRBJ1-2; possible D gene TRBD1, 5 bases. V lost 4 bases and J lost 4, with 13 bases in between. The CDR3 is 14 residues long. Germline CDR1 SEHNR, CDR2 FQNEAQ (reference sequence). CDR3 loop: CASSSVDSIYGYTF. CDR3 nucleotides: TGTGCCAGCAGCTCTGTAGACAGTATCTATGGCTACACCTTC.

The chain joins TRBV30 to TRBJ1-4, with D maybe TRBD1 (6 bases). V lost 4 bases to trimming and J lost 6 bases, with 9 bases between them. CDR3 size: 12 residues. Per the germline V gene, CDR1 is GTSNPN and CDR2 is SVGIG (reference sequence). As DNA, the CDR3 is TGTGCCTGGAACAGGGATCATGAAAAACTGTTTTTT. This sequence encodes CAWNRDHEKLFF.